The rows below give T cell receptor beta chains drawn from one sample of a study of blood T cell repertoires in COVID-19. The method was immunoSEQ multiplex PCR; TCRdb's version includes in-frame clones alone and lacks a portion of them. The table lists 20,000 or so clones, about 90% of them singletons. The specimen sequenced was peripheral blood. These receptors all come from a human donor with active COVID-19. The donor label of this sample is uncertain. The conserved cysteine and the conserved F or W are not part of the CDR3 here. The listing skips clone size in some rows; elsewhere it reads once, few, many or a size class.

>TRBV24-1|.
ATSARREGMNEQF
>TRBV25-1|.
ASRQTGDSPLH
>TRBV15|.
ATSKAGWLLGDEQF
>TRBV6-6|.
ASSFPTSGISYEQY
>TRBV10-3|.
AISEDNYNEQF
>TRBV11-1|.
ASRGRFNEQY
>TRBV2|.
ASSREGGYGYT
>TRBV5-4|.
ASSFGQNNYGYT
>TRBV7-9|.
ASSNAQAFQPYEQY
>TRBV29-1|.
SVQGMGDTQY
>TRBV5-1|.
ASSADGGNQPQH
>TRBV18|.
ASSPRNNQETQY
>TRBV28|.
ASRGRLAGFNTGELF
>TRBV5-4|.
ASSLEQQGNTEAF
>TRBV30|.
AWTAGVGNEQF
>TRBV30|.
AWSLDNREKLF
>TRBV5-1|.
ASSLSRTDTQY
>TRBV6-5|few
ASSYSTVPTGELF
>TRBV5-1|.
ASSSQYNEQF
>TRBV2|.
ASRDGTPYNEQF
>TRBV7-2|.
ASSLVGGRVSETQY
>TRBV6-5|.
ASSYRAGDYEQY
>TRBV25-1|.
ASSYRTVGQSYEQY
>TRBV30|.
AWSVTGTIGY
>TRBV6-5|.
ASRLAGEGTDTQY
>TRBV29-1|.
SVNGLAGGADTQY
>TRBV27|.
ASSTGTPYNEQF
>TRBV27|once
ASSLVGQADTQY
>TRBV6-2/TRBV6-3|.
ASSIANTGELF
>TRBV13|.
ASTLQGAYTQY
>TRBV7-2|.
ASSLASGSSYEQY
>TRBV11-2|.
ASSLSSGEYNEQF
>TRBV7-2|.
ASSQTGLIYEQY
>TRBV5-8|.
ASSRGLAKYQETQY
>TRBV11-2|once
ASSPIYAREQF
>TRBV5-1|few
ASSLEGAPYEQY
>TRBV4-1|.
ASSRQMPDTQY
>TRBV4-2|.
ASRTDTNYGYT
>TRBV5-1|.
ASSSTTALETQY
>TRBV4-1|.
ASSQDRGSQLF
>TRBV27|.
ASRGVSGNTIY
>TRBV27|once
ASSLLIRGNIQY
>TRBV27|.
ASSLSRGSRDEQF
>TRBV11-3|few
ASSLGLAVTDTQY
>TRBV28|.
ASRGLASYNEQF
>TRBV9|once
ASSTGQGYEQY
>TRBV11-2|.
ASSFNTGTYEQY
>TRBV7-8|.
ASSLVRGLGNSPLH
>TRBV9|.
ASSPRTSSGMQY
>TRBV7-2|.
ASSLTAGQETQY
>TRBV3-1/TRBV3-2|.
ASSQGEGPQH
>TRBV28|.
ASSLTVRTEAF
>TRBV6-2/TRBV6-3|.
ASSRSGVNSPLH
>TRBV15|.
ATSRGRTGGKETQY
>TRBV19|.
ASSIGLAGEYQETQY
>TRBV24-1|.
ATSDARTTMAQF
>TRBV30|.
AWNYRALAKNIQY